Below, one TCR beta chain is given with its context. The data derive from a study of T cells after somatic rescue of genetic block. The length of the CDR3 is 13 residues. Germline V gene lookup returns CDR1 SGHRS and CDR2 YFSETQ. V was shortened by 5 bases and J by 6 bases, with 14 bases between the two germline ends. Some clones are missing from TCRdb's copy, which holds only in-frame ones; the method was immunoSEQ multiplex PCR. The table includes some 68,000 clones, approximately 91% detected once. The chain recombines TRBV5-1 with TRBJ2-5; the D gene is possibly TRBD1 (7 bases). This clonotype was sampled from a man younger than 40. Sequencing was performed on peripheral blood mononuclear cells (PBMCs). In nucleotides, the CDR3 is TGCGCCAGCAGGTCAGGGGGGAGCCAGACCCAGTACTTC. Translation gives CASRSGGSQTQYF.